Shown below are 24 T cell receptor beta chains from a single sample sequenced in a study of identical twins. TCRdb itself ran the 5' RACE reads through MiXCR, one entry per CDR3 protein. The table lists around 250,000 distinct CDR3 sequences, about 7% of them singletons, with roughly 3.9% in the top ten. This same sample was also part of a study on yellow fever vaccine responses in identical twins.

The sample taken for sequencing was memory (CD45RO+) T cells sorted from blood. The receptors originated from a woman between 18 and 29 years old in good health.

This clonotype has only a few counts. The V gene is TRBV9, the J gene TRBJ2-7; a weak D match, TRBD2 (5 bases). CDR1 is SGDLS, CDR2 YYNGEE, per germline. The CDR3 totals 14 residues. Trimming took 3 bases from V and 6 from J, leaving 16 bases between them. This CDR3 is CASSARVVGSEQYF. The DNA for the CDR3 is TGTGCCAGCAGCGCCCGGGTCGTGGGGAGCGAGCAGTACTTC.

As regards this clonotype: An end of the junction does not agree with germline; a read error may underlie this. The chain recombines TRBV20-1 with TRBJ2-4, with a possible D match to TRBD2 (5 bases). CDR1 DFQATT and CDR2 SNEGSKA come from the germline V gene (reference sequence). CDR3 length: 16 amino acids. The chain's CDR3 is CCARDPTTIAKNIQYF. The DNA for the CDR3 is TGCTGTGCTAGAGACCCGACTACGATAGCCAAAAACATTCAGTACTTC.

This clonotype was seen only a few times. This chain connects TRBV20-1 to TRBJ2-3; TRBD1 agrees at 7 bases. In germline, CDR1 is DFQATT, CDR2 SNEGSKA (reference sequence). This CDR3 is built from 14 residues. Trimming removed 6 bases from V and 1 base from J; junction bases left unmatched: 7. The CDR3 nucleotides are TGCAGTGCGCGGACAGGCGGCGGCACAGATACGCAGTATTTT. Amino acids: CSARTGGGTDTQYF.

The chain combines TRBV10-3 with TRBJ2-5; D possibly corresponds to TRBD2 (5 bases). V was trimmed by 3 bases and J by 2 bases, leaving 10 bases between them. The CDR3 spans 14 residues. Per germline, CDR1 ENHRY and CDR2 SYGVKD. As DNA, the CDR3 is TGTGCCATCAGTGACGGTAGAGGGCAAGAGACCCAGTACTTC. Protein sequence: CAISDGRGQETQYF.

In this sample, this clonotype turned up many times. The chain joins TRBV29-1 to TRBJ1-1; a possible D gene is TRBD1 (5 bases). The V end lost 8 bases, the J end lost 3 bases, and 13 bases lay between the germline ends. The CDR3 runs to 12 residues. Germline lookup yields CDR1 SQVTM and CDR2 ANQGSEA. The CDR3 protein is CSTKRQHTEAFF. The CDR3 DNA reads TGCAGCACGAAGAGACAGCACACTGAAGCTTTCTTT.

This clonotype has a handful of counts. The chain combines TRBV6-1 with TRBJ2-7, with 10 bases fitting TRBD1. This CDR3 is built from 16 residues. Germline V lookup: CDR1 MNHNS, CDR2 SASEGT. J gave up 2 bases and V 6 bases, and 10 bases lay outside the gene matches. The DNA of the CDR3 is TGTGCCAGCAGGGACCGGGACAGGGGATTTGCCTACGAGCAGTACTTC. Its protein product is CASRDRDRGFAYEQYF.

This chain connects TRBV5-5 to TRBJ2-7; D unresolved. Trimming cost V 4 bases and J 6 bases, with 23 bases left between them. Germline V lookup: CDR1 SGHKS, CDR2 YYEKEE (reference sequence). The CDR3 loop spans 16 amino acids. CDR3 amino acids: CASSHSTLSKVSEQYF. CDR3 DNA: TGTGCCAGCAGCCATTCTACCCTTAGTAAAGTTTCCGAGCAGTACTTC.

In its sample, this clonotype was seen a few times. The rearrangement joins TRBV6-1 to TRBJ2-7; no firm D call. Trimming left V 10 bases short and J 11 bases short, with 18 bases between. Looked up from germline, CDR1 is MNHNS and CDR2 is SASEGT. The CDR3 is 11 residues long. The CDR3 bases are TGTGCCAAAGAGGACCCTAACTCCGAGTACTTC. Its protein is CAKEDPNSEYF.

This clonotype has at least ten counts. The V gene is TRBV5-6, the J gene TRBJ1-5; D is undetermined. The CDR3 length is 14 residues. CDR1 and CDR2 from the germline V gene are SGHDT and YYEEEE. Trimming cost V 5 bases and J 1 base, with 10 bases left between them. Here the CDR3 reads CASSTAKSNQPQHF. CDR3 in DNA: TGTGCCAGCAGTACGGCCAAAAGCAATCAGCCCCAGCATTTT.

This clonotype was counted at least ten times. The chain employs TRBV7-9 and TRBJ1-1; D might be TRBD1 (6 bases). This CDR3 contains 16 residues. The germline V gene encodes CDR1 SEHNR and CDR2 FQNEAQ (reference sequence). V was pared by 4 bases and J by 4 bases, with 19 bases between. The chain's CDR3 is CASSSYRQVRATEAFF. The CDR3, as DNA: TGTGCCAGCAGCTCATATCGACAGGTTCGGGCCACTGAAGCTTTCTTT.

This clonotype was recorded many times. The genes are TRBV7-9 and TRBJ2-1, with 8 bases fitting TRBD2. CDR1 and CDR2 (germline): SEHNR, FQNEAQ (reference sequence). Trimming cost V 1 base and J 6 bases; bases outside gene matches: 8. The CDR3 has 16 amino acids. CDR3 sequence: CASSLGSGDNFNEQFF. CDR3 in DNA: TGTGCCAGCAGCTTAGGTAGCGGGGACAACTTCAATGAGCAGTTCTTC.

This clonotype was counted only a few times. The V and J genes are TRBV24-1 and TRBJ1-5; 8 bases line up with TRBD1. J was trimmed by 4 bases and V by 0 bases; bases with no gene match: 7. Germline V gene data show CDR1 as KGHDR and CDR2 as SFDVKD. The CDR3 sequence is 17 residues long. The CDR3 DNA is TGTGCCACCAGTGATTTGTTGGTCAGGGGGCGTAATCAGCCCCAGCATTTT. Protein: CATSDLLVRGRNQPQHF.

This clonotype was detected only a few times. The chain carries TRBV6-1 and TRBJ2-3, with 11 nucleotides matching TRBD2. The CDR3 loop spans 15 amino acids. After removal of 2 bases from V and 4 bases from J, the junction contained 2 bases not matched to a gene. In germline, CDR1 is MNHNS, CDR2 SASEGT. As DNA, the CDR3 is TGTGCCAGCAGTGAACTAGCGGGGGGCTCAGATACGCAGTATTTT. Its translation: CASSELAGGSDTQYF.

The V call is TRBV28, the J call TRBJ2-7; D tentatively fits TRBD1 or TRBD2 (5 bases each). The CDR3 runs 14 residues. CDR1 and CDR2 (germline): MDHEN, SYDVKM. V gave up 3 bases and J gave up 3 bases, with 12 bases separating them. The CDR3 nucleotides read TGTGCCAGCAGTTTTCGGGGCCTAGGCTACGAGCAGTACTTC. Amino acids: CASSFRGLGYEQYF.

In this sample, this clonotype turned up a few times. The CDR3 here is CASSPPHGAYPYEQYF. In DNA, the CDR3 is TGTGCCAGCAGCCCACCTCACGGGGCTTACCCCTACGAGCAGTACTTC. V usage is TRBV14 and J usage is TRBJ2-7; D may correspond to TRBD1 or TRBD2 (5 bases each). The CDR3 is 16 amino acids. Germline CDR1 and CDR2: SGHDN and FVKESK. Trimming stripped 4 bases from V and 2 bases from J, with 18 bases between.

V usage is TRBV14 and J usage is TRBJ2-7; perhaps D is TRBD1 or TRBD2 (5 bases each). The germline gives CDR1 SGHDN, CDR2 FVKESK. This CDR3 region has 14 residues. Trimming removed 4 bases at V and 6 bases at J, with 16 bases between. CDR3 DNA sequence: TGTGCCAGCAGCCCAACTTGGGGGACCGGCGAGCAGTACTTC. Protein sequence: CASSPTWGTGEQYF.

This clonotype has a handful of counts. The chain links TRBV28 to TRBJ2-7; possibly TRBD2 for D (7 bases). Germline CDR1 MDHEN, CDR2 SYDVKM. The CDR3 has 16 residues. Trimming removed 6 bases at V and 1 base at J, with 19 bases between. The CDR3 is CASRGHGRGKSYEQYV. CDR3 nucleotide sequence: TGTGCCAGCAGGGGGCATGGGAGGGGGAAGTCCTACGAGCAGTACGTC.

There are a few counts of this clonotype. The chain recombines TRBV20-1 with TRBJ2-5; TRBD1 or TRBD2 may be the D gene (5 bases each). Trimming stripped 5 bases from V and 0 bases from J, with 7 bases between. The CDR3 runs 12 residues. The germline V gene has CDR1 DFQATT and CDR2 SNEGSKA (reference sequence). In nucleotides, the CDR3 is TGCAGTGCTCAGGGACACCAAGAGACCCAGTACTTC. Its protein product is CSAQGHQETQYF.

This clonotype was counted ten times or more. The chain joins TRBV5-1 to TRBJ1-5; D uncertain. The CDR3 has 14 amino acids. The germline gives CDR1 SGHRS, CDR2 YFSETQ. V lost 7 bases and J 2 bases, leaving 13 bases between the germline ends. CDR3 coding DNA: TGCGCCAGCCACCCCGGGAGTGGCAATCAGCCCCAGCATTTT. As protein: CASHPGSGNQPQHF.

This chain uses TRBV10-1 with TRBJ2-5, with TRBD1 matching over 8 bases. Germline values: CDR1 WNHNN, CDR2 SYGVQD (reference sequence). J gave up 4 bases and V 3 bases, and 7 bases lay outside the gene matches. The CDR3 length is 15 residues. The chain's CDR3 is CASSDKGRGPETQYF. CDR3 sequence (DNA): TGCGCCAGCAGTGATAAGGGCAGGGGGCCAGAGACCCAGTACTTC.

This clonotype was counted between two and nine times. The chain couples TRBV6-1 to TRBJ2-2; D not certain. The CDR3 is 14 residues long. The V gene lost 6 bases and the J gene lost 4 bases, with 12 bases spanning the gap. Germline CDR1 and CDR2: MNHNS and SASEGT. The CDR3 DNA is TGTGCCAGCAGAACCCCTAGTAGCACCGGGGAGCTGTTTTTT. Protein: CASRTPSSTGELFF.

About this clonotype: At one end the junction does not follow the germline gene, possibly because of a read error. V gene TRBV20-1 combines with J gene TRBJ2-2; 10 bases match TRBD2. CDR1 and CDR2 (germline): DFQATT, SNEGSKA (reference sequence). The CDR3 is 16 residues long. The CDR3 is CCARDSGLALAGELFF. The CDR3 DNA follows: TGCTGTGCTAGAGATTCGGGACTAGCGTTGGCCGGGGAGCTGTTTTTT.

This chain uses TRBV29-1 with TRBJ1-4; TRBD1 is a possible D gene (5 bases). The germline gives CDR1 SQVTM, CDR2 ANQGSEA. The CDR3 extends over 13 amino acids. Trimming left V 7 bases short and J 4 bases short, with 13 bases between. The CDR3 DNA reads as TGCAGCGCGAGGCAGGGTGGTAATGAAAAACTGTTTTTT. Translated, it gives CSARQGGNEKLFF.

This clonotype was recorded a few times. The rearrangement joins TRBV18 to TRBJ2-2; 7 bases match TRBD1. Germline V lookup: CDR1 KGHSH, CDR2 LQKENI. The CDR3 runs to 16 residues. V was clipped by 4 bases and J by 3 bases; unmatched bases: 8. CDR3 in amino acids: CASSRTTGLDTGELFF. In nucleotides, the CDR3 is TGTGCCAGCTCACGAACGACAGGGTTGGACACCGGGGAGCTGTTTTTT.